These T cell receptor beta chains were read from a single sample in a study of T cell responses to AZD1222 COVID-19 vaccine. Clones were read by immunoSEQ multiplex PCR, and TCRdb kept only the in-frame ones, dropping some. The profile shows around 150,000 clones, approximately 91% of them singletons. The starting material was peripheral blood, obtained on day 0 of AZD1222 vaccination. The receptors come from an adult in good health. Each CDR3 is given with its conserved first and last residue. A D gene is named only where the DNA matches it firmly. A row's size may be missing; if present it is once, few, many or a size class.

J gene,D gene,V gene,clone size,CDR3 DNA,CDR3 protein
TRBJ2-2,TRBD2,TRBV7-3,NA,TGTGCCAGCAGCAGAGGGACTAGCGGGAGGCCATCGAACACCGGGGAGCTGTTTTTT,CASSRGTSGRPSNTGELFF
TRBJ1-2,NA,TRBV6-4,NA,TGTGCCAGCAGTGACTCTGAGGGTTTCGCCTACACCTTC,CASSDSEGFAYTF
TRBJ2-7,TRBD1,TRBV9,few,TGTGCCAGCAGCGTAGCCGGGACAGGGGTCCTCTACGAGCAGTACTTC,CASSVAGTGVLYEQYF
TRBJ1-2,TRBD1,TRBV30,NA,TGTGCCTGCCCCGGGACAGGGGATCGCTATGGCTACACCTTC,CACPGTGDRYGYTF
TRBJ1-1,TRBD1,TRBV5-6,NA,TGTGCCAGCAGTTCCGTTGGACAGGGAAGGTACACTGAAGCTTTCTTT,CASSSVGQGRYTEAFF
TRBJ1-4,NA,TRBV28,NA,TGTGCCAGCAGCCTCGGGGGCGGACCTAATGAAAAACTGTTTTTT,CASSLGGGPNEKLFF
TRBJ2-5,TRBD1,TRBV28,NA,TGTGCCAGCAGTTTAGTCTCAGGCAGGGGGCAAGAGACCCAGTACTTC,CASSLVSGRGQETQYF
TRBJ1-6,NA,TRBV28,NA,TGTGCCAGCAGTGGGGCGAGTTCACCCCTCCACTTT,CASSGASSPLHF
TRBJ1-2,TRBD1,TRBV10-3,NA,TGTGCCATCAGTCTGGGACAGGGTGGGACTATGGGCGGCTACACCTTC,CAISLGQGGTMGGYTF
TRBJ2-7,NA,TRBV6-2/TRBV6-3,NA,TGTGCCAGCAGCTTCCGCAAGGGTTCCTACGAGCAGTACTTC,CASSFRKGSYEQYF
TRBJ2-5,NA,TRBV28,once,TGTGCCAGCAGTTTGAGAGTCCCGCCGGAGACCCAGTACTTC,CASSLRVPPETQYF
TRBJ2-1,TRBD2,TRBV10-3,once,TGTGCCGGGGGCGGACTAGCGGGAGGGAGCTCCTACAATGAGCAGTTCTTC,CAGGGLAGGSSYNEQFF